These 14 T cell receptor beta chains share one sample of origin, sequenced in a study of cytomegalovirus exposure and HLA in healthy donors (dated by TCRdb to the late 2010s). Library method: the immunoSEQ multiplex PCR assay. For the multiplex PCR, a mixture combining 60 forward primers for TCR Vbeta segments and 13 reverse primers for TCR Jbeta segments was used. TCRdb took over this immuneACCESS table, retaining in-frame rearrangements with V and J assigned. Such tables are incomplete; in checked studies, under half of the missing clones stem from an unresolved V gene, and the remainder is unexplained. Present in this sample are approximately 110,000 clones, about 80% of which were seen just once. The ten top clones hold 3% to 4% of the sample. The sequenced sample was PBMCs. These receptors originate from a woman between 40 and 55 years old in good health and CMV-seronegative.

J is TRBJ1-5 and V is TRBV27; D is unclear. V lost 4 bases and J 0 bases, leaving 13 bases between the germline ends. Looked up from germline, CDR1 is MNHEY and CDR2 is SMNVEV (reference sequence). This CDR3 is 16 amino acids long. CDR3 in DNA: TGTGCCAGCAGTTCCGAGGGTCGCTATAGCAATCAGCCCCAGCATTTT. This translates into CASSSEGRYSNQPQHF.

The rearrangement joins TRBV18 to TRBJ1-2; TRBD1 might be the D (6 bases). Looked up from germline, CDR1 is KGHSH and CDR2 is LQKENI. The CDR3 totals 16 residues. The V and J ends lost 2 bases and 1 base respectively, with 14 bases between them. The CDR3 nucleotides read TGTGCCAGCTCACCAGCGGACAGCATAGATAACTATGGCTACACCTTC. This translates into CASSPADSIDNYGYTF.

The table lists this clone with a few counts. The DNA of the CDR3 is TGTGCCAGCAGTGAACCGAACATTCAGTACTTC. Translation: CASSEPNIQYF. The rearrangement links TRBV6-1 to TRBJ2-4; D gene unclear. V was shortened by 2 bases and J by 7 bases, with 3 bases between the two germline ends. Germline V gives CDR1 MNHNS, CDR2 SASEGT. CDR3 length: 11 residues.

The genes are TRBV6-1 and TRBJ2-7, with 13 bases identical to TRBD2. Germline V gives CDR1 MNHNS, CDR2 SASEGT. The V gene end was trimmed by 3 bases and the J gene end by 3 bases; junction bases not matched to a gene: 5. The CDR3 spans 16 residues. The DNA of the CDR3 is TGTGCCAGCAGTGACCTGACTAGCGGGAGGAGCTACGAGCAGTACTTC. This encodes CASSDLTSGRSYEQYF.

The chain has TRBV5-1 and TRBJ2-1; D perhaps matches TRBD2 (5 bases). V shed 2 bases and J shed 8 bases, with 17 bases lying between them. Germline-derived CDR1 and CDR2 are SGHRS and YFSETQ. The CDR3 contains 15 residues. CDR3 sequence: CASSFSAEVPHEQFF. The CDR3 DNA is TGCGCCAGCAGCTTTTCAGCGGAGGTACCCCATGAGCAGTTCTTC.

This rearrangement joins TRBV28 to TRBJ1-1; D unclear. The germline V gene has CDR1 MDHEN and CDR2 SYDVKM. This CDR3 contains 15 residues. V dropped 3 bases and J dropped 11 bases, with 22 bases sitting between them. CDR3 in DNA: TGTGCCAGCAGTTTTAGTGACTCATCTTTCTCCGGCGCTTTCTTT. Translating gives CASSFSDSSFSGAFF. Filled out from reference TRBV28 and TRBJ1-1, the complete variable domain reads DVKVTQSSRYLVKRTGEKVFLECVQDMDHENMFWYRQDPGLGLRLIYFSYDVKMKEKGDIPEGYSVSREKKERFSLILESASTNQTSMYLCASSFSDSSFSGAFFGQGTRLTVV.

This clone was observed a handful of times. Written as DNA, the CDR3 is TGCGCCAGCAGCACAGGGGCGAATGAAAAACTGTTTTTT. Its translation is CASSTGANEKLFF. The rearrangement joins TRBV5-1 to TRBJ1-4; 7 bases map to TRBD1. CDR3 length: 13 residues. The trim removed 4 bases at V and 5 bases at J, leaving 2 bases unmatched. Germline V gene sequence: CDR1 SGHRS, CDR2 YFSETQ.

This chain's CDR3 is CASSQRESTGELFF. In nucleotides, the CDR3 is TGTGCCAGCAGCCAGCGGGAGTCGACCGGGGAGCTGTTTTTT. V and J are TRBV25-1 and TRBJ2-2, with 8 bases that match TRBD2. Per germline, CDR1 MGHDK and CDR2 SYGVNS. The CDR3 runs to 14 residues. V trimming: 6 bases; J trimming: 5 bases; junction bases outside the gene matches: 5.

This clone turned up a few times. This chain uses TRBV6-1 with TRBJ1-6, with 7 bases matching TRBD1. In germline, CDR1 is MNHNS, CDR2 SASEGT. The CDR3 is made up of 15 amino acids. Germline trimming cut 2 bases from V and 7 bases from J; bases unmatched to any gene: 5. The CDR3 loop reads CASSEYRGRNSPLHF. The CDR3, as DNA: TGTGCCAGCAGTGAATACAGGGGTAGGAATTCACCCCTCCACTTT.

This clone was recorded a few times. The chain uses TRBV28 and TRBJ1-4, with 7 bases aligning to TRBD1. The CDR3 loop spans 18 amino acids. Unmatched junction bases numbered 10, after V lost 3 bases and J lost 0 bases. Germline CDR1 is MDHEN and CDR2 is SYDVKM. The CDR3 loop reads CASSFWTGLPATNEKLFF. CDR3 coding DNA: TGTGCCAGCAGTTTCTGGACAGGCCTGCCCGCAACTAATGAAAAACTGTTTTTT.

The chain employs TRBV4-3 and TRBJ2-2; 12 positions agree with TRBD2. Germline CDR1 and CDR2: LGHNA and YSLEER. The CDR3 is made up of 18 amino acids. With 4 bases clipped from V and 3 bases from J, the junction kept 9 bases outside the gene matches. The CDR3 region is CASSPRLAGDRDTGELFF. CDR3 DNA sequence: TGCGCCAGCAGCCCAAGACTAGCGGGGGATCGGGACACCGGGGAGCTGTTTTTT.

The V gene is TRBV5-4, the J gene TRBJ2-7; TRBD1 matches 8 bases. This CDR3 has 14 residues. Germline-derived CDR1 and CDR2 are SGHNT and YYREEE (reference sequence). The V segment lost 4 bases and the J segment 3 bases; nucleotides outside the gene matches: 6. CDR3 DNA sequence: TGTGCCAGCAGCCCTGCAGGGGGCCGCTACGAGCAGTACTTC. It encodes CASSPAGGRYEQYF.

This chain uses TRBV27 with TRBJ2-3; 7 bases map to TRBD1. CDR1 and CDR2 (germline): MNHEY, SMNVEV (reference sequence). The CDR3 is made up of 13 amino acids. J lost 5 bases, V lost 3 bases, and 2 bases had no gene match. CDR3 coding DNA: TGTGCCAGCAGTTTTACAGGGGAAGATACGCAGTATTTT. It encodes CASSFTGEDTQYF.

V and J are TRBV6-5 and TRBJ2-5; TRBD1 is a possible D gene (6 bases). The J call may be mistaken, given a closer DNA end match to TRBJ2-7. Germline loops: CDR1 MNHEY, CDR2 SVGAGI. The CDR3 runs 13 residues. The DNA of the CDR3 is TGTGCCAGCAGAACCCGGGACAACTACGAGCAGTACTTC. Residues: CASRTRDNYEQYF.